Listed here are 5 T cell receptor beta chains from one sample, sequenced in a study of blood T cell repertoires in COVID-19. Using immunoSEQ multiplex PCR, the repertoire was profiled, and TCRdb retains in-frame clones only, with some absent. The sample lists some 340,000 clones; roughly 90% were seen once. The sample taken for sequencing was PBMCs or T cells enriched from blood (not recorded which). These receptors were taken from a woman in her twenties or thirties who had been exposed to COVID-19.

The chain is built from TRBV5-6 and TRBJ2-1; D may be TRBD2 (7 bases). This CDR3 region has 15 residues. Trimming stripped 3 bases from V and 9 bases from J, with 19 bases between. Germline CDR1 reads SGHDT; CDR2 reads YYEEEE. CDR3 sequence reads: CASSSLAGAGGEQFF. DNA of the CDR3: TGTGCCAGCAGCTCTCTTGCGGGGGCCGGGGGTGAGCAGTTCTTC.

J is TRBJ2-5 and V is TRBV7-9; 11 bases align to TRBD2. J was trimmed by 3 bases and V by 5 bases; bases with no gene match: 8. Germline V gives CDR1 SEHNR, CDR2 FQNEAQ (reference sequence). The CDR3 has 16 residues. In DNA, the CDR3 is TGTGCCAGCAGCCCCTCGCTGACTAGCGGGGAAGAGACCCAGTACTTC. This encodes CASSPSLTSGEETQYF.

J is TRBJ2-7 and V is TRBV4-3, with TRBD2 identical over 13 bases. Looked up from germline, CDR1 is LGHNA and CDR2 is YSLEER. The CDR3 is 15 residues long. The J segment lost 3 bases and the V segment lost 4 bases, leaving 3 bases of the junction unmatched. The DNA for the CDR3 is TGCGCCAGCAGCCCGGGACTAGCGGGGATCTACGAGCAGTACTTC. This gives the protein CASSPGLAGIYEQYF.

This rearrangement joins TRBV6-2 or TRBV6-3 to TRBJ2-7; D is unresolved. From germline, CDR1 is MNHEY and CDR2 SVGEGT. The CDR3 is made up of 16 amino acids. V lost 0 bases and J lost 0, with 12 bases in between. In DNA, the CDR3 is TGTGCCAGCAGTTACTCTCTAGGCTACAACTCCTACGAGCAGTACTTC. Protein sequence: CASSYSLGYNSYEQYF.

The J gene is TRBJ2-7, the V gene TRBV6-5; 8 bases agree with TRBD1. After removal of 3 bases from V and 6 bases from J, the junction contained 10 bases not matched to a gene. CDR3 length: 15 amino acids. CDR1 and CDR2 (germline): MNHEY, SVGAGI. The CDR3 nucleotides read TGTGCCAGCAGTTATCGTCAGGGGACAGGAGCCGAGCAGTACTTC. It encodes CASSYRQGTGAEQYF.